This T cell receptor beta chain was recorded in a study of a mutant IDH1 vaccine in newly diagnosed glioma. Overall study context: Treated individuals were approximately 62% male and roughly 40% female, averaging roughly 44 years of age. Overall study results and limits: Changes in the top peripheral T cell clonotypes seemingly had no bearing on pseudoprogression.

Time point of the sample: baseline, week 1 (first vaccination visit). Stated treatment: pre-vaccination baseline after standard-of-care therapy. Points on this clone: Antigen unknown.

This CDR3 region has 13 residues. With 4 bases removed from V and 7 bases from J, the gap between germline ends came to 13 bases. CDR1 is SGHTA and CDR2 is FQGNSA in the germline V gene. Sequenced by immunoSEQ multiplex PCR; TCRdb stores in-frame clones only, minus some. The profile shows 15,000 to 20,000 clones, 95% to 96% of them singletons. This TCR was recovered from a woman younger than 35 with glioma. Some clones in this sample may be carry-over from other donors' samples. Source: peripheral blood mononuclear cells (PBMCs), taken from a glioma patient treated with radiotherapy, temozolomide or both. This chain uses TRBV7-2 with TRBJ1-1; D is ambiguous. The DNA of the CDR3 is TGTGCCAGCAGCTGGGGAAGAGGAGTTGAAGCTTTCTTT. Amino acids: CASSWGRGVEAFF.